The entry below describes one T cell receptor beta chain. The antigen is not known. The data were produced by immunoSEQ multiplex PCR, yet TCRdb's version contains in-frame clones alone and is incomplete. Of millions of clones detected, 80% to 95% appear once; the ten largest clones hold 0.39%. The CDR3 contains 15 residues. Germline V gene sequence: CDR1 MGHRA, CDR2 YSYEKL. The V end was cut by 5 bases, the J end by 2 bases, with 13 bases between. These data originate in a study of shared clonotypes between healthy human individuals. Study context: Those who served as donors were a couple of women and three men between the ages of 18 and 49.

Notes on the study in general: About 4.5% of naive CD4 clonotypes were common to a handful of donors.

The specimen was naive CD4+ T cells from PBMCs. Subset noted: CD45RA+ positively selected. The receptor's source is a man in his late teens or twenties in good health. Some clones in this sample may be carry-over from other donors' samples. This chain joins TRBV4-1 and TRBJ2-1; D gene ambiguous. The CDR3 region is CASSTRYSTYNEQFF. In nucleotides, the CDR3 is TGCGCCAGCAGCACCCGGTACTCCACCTACAATGAGCAGTTCTTC.